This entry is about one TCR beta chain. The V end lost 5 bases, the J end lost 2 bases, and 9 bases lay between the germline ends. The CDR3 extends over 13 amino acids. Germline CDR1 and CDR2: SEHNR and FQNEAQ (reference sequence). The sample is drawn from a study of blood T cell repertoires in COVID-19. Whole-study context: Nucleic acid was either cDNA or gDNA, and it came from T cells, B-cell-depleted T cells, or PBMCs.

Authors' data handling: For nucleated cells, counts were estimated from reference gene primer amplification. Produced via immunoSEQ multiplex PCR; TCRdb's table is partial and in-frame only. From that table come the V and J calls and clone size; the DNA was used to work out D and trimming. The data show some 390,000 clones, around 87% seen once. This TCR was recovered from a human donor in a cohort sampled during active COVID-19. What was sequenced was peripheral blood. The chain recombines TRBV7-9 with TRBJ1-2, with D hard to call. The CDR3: CASSHSENYGYTF. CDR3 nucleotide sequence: TGTGCCAGCAGCCACTCGGAGAACTATGGCTACACCTTC.